This passage covers 20 T cell receptor beta chains from one sample sequenced in a study of long-term antiretroviral therapy in people with HIV. At the survey level, the v3.0 immunoSEQ assay was run. This table comes from immunoSEQ multiplex PCR, and its TCRdb copy is limited to in-frame clones, with some not included. The sample holds 25,000 to 35,000 clones, about 82% seen once. The sample was unsorted PBMCs, taken 0.8 years after starting antiretroviral therapy. The receptors were sampled from a woman younger than 45 with HIV.

The chain uses TRBV29-1 and TRBJ1-1, with D uncertain. Germline V gene sequence: CDR1 SQVTM, CDR2 ANQGSEA. This CDR3 spans 13 amino acids. With 6 bases removed from V and 5 bases from J, the gap between germline ends came to 16 bases. Written as DNA, the CDR3 is TGCAGCGTCCCATACGGGGTAGATACTGAAGCTTTCTTT. Translated, it gives CSVPYGVDTEAFF.

The rearrangement links TRBV14 to TRBJ2-7; 7 bases map to TRBD1. The junction had 1 base not matched to a gene; V was cut back by 2 bases and J by 6 bases. Germline CDR1 SGHDN, CDR2 FVKESK. CDR3 length: 12 residues. The CDR3, as DNA: TGTGCCAGCAGCCAAACAGGGGTCGAGCAGTACGTC. Translated, it gives CASSQTGVEQYV.

The rearrangement joins TRBV18 to TRBJ1-1; D gene uncertain. The CDR3 contains 14 residues. V lost 4 bases to trimming and J lost 0 bases, with 9 bases between them. Germline V gene lookup returns CDR1 KGHSH and CDR2 LQKENI. As DNA, the CDR3 is TGTGCCAGCTCACAAGGAATCATGAACACTGAAGCTTTCTTT. Amino acids: CASSQGIMNTEAFF.

The chain uses TRBV25-1 and TRBJ2-1; 9 nucleotides align to TRBD1. This CDR3 has 13 residues. Germline V gives CDR1 MGHDK, CDR2 SYGVNS. V was pared by 5 bases and J by 8 bases, with 4 bases of the junction left unmatched. For the CDR3, the DNA is TGTGCCAGCAGTACTGACAGGGGGTATGAGCAGTTCTTC. Its translation: CASSTDRGYEQFF.

A single count supports this clone. The rearrangement uses TRBV19 and TRBJ2-2; 7 positions agree with TRBD1. J lost 7 bases, V lost 3 bases, and 5 bases had no gene match. The CDR3 loop spans 14 amino acids. Germline CDR1 and CDR2: LNHDA and SQIVND (reference sequence). CDR3 residues: CASSMGQGDGELFF. DNA for the CDR3: TGTGCCAGTAGTATGGGGCAGGGGGACGGGGAGCTGTTTTTT.

The J gene is TRBJ1-4, the V gene TRBV5-6; D uncertain. Trimming left V 4 bases short and J 7 bases short, with 23 bases between. The CDR3 spans 17 residues. Germline V gene sequence: CDR1 SGHDT, CDR2 YYEEEE. CDR3 bases: TGTGCCAGCAGCCTCTCATCCCGTGGGCAGGTCGCTGAAAAACTGTTTTTT. Translated: CASSLSSRGQVAEKLFF.

This clone was seen only a few times. The CDR3 DNA reads as TGTGCCAGCAACCGGGACGGTGGAGGCTACACCTTC. Its protein is CASNRDGGGYTF. The chain links TRBV7-8 to TRBJ1-2; possible D gene TRBD1, 5 bases. Germline values: CDR1 SGHVS, CDR2 FQNEAQ. The ends were cut back, 7 bases at V and 8 bases at J, with 14 bases in the middle. CDR3 length equals 12 residues.

This clone was counted once. V usage is TRBV4-2 and J usage is TRBJ1-4; no firm D call. Germline V lookup: CDR1 LGHNA, CDR2 YNFKEQ. This CDR3 contains 15 residues. V lost 2 bases and J 0 bases, leaving 7 bases between the germline ends. CDR3 loop: CASSQLHSTNEKLFF. The CDR3 nucleotides read TGTGCCAGCAGCCAACTACACTCAACTAATGAAAAACTGTTTTTT.

V usage is TRBV19 and J usage is TRBJ1-1; D is unresolved. The length of the CDR3 is 14 residues. The V gene lost 3 bases and the J gene lost 1 base, with 9 bases spanning the gap. Germline CDR1 reads LNHDA; CDR2 reads SQIVND (reference sequence). For the CDR3, the DNA is TGTGCCAGTAGTATCCACCTAGGGAACACTGAAGCTTTCTTT. This encodes CASSIHLGNTEAFF.

The chain uses TRBV5-1 and TRBJ2-1; D perhaps matches TRBD1 (6 bases). Trimming took off 4 bases at V and 2 bases at J, with 13 bases between the two ends. The germline V gene has CDR1 SGHRS and CDR2 YFSETQ. This CDR3 comprises 15 residues. Written as DNA, the CDR3 is TGCGCCAGCAGCACCCGCACAGGGCCCTACAATGAGCAGTTCTTC. Translating gives CASSTRTGPYNEQFF.

The chain has TRBV7-2 and TRBJ1-5, with unresolved D. Trimming pared 5 bases from V and 4 bases from J, leaving 15 bases between. Germline V lookup: CDR1 SGHTA, CDR2 FQGNSA. This CDR3 comprises 15 residues. The chain's CDR3 is CASSVSSATNQPQHF. The CDR3 DNA is TGTGCCAGCAGCGTATCATCGGCAACGAATCAGCCCCAGCATTTT.

With respect to this clone: Other DNA variants within this sample encode the same CDR3. This sequence joins TRBV7-6 and TRBJ2-3, with 9 bases lining up with TRBD1. J was trimmed by 3 bases and V by 5 bases; bases with no gene match: 6. Germline lookup yields CDR1 SGHVS and CDR2 FNYEAQ. This CDR3 region has 15 residues. The DNA of the CDR3 is TGTGCCAGCAGCCTAAACAGGGGGCGGACAGATACGCAGTATTTT. Translating it yields CASSLNRGRTDTQYF.

This chain joins TRBV11-2 and TRBJ2-3; TRBD1 aligns across 10 bases. The germline V gene encodes CDR1 SGHAT and CDR2 FQNNGV. Losses at the gene ends were 5 bases for V and 2 bases for J; bases not matched to a gene: 10. CDR3 length equals 17 residues. The CDR3 DNA follows: TGTGCCAGCAGCCCGGCCGGGACAGGGGAAAACACAGATACGCAGTATTTT. It encodes CASSPAGTGENTDTQYF.

The chain uses TRBV10-3 and TRBJ1-1; TRBD1 aligns across 7 bases. The CDR3 has 14 residues. Unmatched junction bases numbered 6, after V lost 6 bases and J lost 2 bases. The germline CDR1 and CDR2 sequences are ENHRY and SYGVKD. The CDR3 here is CAISRDSVNTEAFF. Written as DNA, the CDR3 is TGTGCCATCAGCCGGGACAGCGTAAACACTGAAGCTTTCTTT.

The chain has TRBV29-1 and TRBJ1-6; D possibly corresponds to TRBD1 (5 bases). Trimming removed 5 bases from V and 9 bases from J, with 14 bases in between. The germline V gene has CDR1 SQVTM and CDR2 ANQGSEA. The CDR3 is made up of 13 amino acids. As DNA, the CDR3 is TGCAGCGTTTGTGCCAGGGCCGGTTCACCCCTCCACTTT. This codes for CSVCARAGSPLHF.

CDR3 nucleotides: TGCGCCAGCACTATCGTGGGGGACACCGGGGAGCTGTTTTTT. As protein: CASTIVGDTGELFF. The genes are TRBV5-1 and TRBJ2-2, with D tentatively TRBD1 or TRBD2 (5 bases each). Germline loops: CDR1 SGHRS, CDR2 YFSETQ. The CDR3 loop spans 14 amino acids. Trimming shortened V by 6 bases and J by 3 bases, and 12 bases separated the two germline ends.

The J gene is TRBJ2-7, the V gene TRBV5-6, with TRBD1 identical over 8 bases. Unmatched junction bases numbered 4, after V lost 4 bases and J lost 1 base. Germline V gene sequence: CDR1 SGHDT, CDR2 YYEEEE. This CDR3 has 14 amino acids. The DNA for the CDR3 is TGTGCCAGCAGCCGGACAGGGTATTCCTACGAGCAGTACGTC. It specifies CASSRTGYSYEQYV.

In this sample, this clone turned up a few times. The chain's CDR3 is CASSEGAGSTYGYTF. CDR3 sequence (DNA): TGTGCCAGCAGTGAAGGGGCTGGATCTACCTATGGCTACACCTTC. The J gene is TRBJ1-2, the V gene TRBV2; D not resolved. Germline CDR1 and CDR2: SNHLY and FYNNEI. The CDR3 is 15 residues long. V was clipped by 1 base and J by 4 bases, with 13 bases between them.

The gene calls are TRBV5-1 and TRBJ2-7; D is perhaps TRBD2 (7 bases). The V gene's germline CDR1 is SGHRS and CDR2 YFSETQ. Trimming left V 2 bases short and J 4 bases short, with 10 bases between. The CDR3 runs to 13 residues. CDR3 sequence: CASSLGGGYEQYV. CDR3 bases: TGCGCCAGCAGCTTAGGGGGAGGGTACGAGCAGTACGTC.

The V and J genes are TRBV7-6 and TRBJ2-3; unclear D gene. Germline V gene data show CDR1 as SGHVS and CDR2 as FNYEAQ. This CDR3 is 11 amino acids long. Trimming cost V 8 bases and J 7 bases, with 10 bases left between them. CDR3 in amino acids: CASPHGHTQYF. DNA for the CDR3: TGTGCCAGCCCACACGGCCATACGCAGTATTTT. Using reference TRBV7-6 and TRBJ2-3 for the parts outside the CDR3, the full variable domain is GAGVSQSPRYKVTKRGQDVALRCDPISGHVSLYWYRQALGQGPEFLTYFNYEAQQDKSGLPNDRFSAERPEGSISTLTIQRTEQRDSAMYRCASPHGHTQYFGPGTRLTVL.